This paragraph covers one T cell receptor beta chain sequence. Seattle's cohort entered during active infection and was followed longitudinally. V was trimmed by 4 bases and J by 5 bases, leaving 19 bases between them. The CDR3 runs to 16 residues. Germline V gene data show CDR1 as SGDLS and CDR2 as YYNGEE. Original processing methods: Nucleated cell counts were estimated from reference gene primer amplification. Data came from immunoSEQ multiplex PCR; TCRdb stores just in-frame clones and leaves some out. V, J and clone size reflect that table, while D and trimming were determined from the DNA. The sample lists about 180,000 clones; over 75% were seen once. The source of the sample is a study of blood T cell repertoires in COVID-19. About the research overall: The cDNA or gDNA used as material had been derived from T cells, B-cell-depleted T cells, or PBMCs.

The source of this sequence is a person between 70 and 80 years old with COVID-19, enrolled during active disease. The V call is TRBV9, the J call TRBJ2-1; D may be TRBD2 (6 bases). The sequenced material came from peripheral blood. This chain's CDR3 is CASSRSGTPDHNEQFF. CDR3 in DNA: TGTGCCAGCAGCAGGAGTGGGACTCCAGACCACAATGAGCAGTTCTTC.